The clone carrying this T cell receptor (beta chain) was found a few times. What it binds is not known. The CDR3 consists of 12 residues. Germline V gives CDR1 SEHNR, CDR2 FQNEAQ (reference sequence). The V and J ends lost 1 base and 2 bases respectively, with 3 bases between them. These data belong to a study of neoadjuvant anti-PD-1 for oral cavity cancer. Study-level findings and limits: Each response group had just a few patients in TCR analyses.

Profiling relied on immunoSEQ multiplex PCR, and the TCRdb table lists in-frame clones only, not all of them. The repertoire holds more than 7,500 clones, 64% seen once, with 3.5% to 5% in the top ten. Time point specified: after neoadjuvant nivolumab, at surgical resection. The chain recombines TRBV7-9 with TRBJ2-7; D not resolved. The sequence was collected from a person aged 35 to 85 with oral cavity squamous cell carcinoma. The source material was PBMCs, sampled after nivolumab (anti-PD-1) treatment. The CDR3 reads CASSLDTYEQYF. The DNA of the CDR3 is TGTGCCAGCAGCTTAGATACCTACGAGCAGTACTTC.